This TCR beta chain was recovered during a study of T-cell reconstitution after alpha-beta-depleted transplantation in children. CDR1 is SGHRS, CDR2 YFSETQ, per germline. This CDR3 contains 12 residues. Unique molecular identifiers were incorporated during preparation of the TCRbeta library. One entry per CDR3 protein, called by TCRdb with MiXCR from the PCR reads. The data show about 610,000 distinct CDR3 sequences, about 10% seen once. This clonotype was counted a few times. The junction and the germline gene differ at one end; a read error may be behind it. The chain uses TRBV5-1 and TRBJ2-1; 9 bases map to TRBD2. This TCR was sampled from a human donor who donated a stem cell graft to a child with acute myeloid leukemia. The sequencing used PBMCs from the stem cell graft donor, collected from the stem cell graft. The CDR3 sequence: CASSLALAGLVF. Written as DNA, the CDR3 is TGCGCCAGCAGCTTGGCTCTAGCGGGATTGGTCTTC.